The source of this T cell receptor (beta chain) is a study of shared clonotypes between healthy human individuals. Regarding the study as a whole: Lower generation probabilities were found for non-shared clonotypes than for those shared by all four donors.

This CDR3 is 13 amino acids long. Between the trimmed V and J ends, which lost 0 bases and 5 bases, there was a span of 6 bases. With respect to this clone: Its antigen is currently unknown.

Assay used: immunoSEQ multiplex PCR; TCRdb lists only in-frame clones, some missing. The sample yields about 1.1 million clones, approximately 80% seen once. This sequence joins TRBV23-1 and TRBJ2-3; D is ambiguous. TRBV23-1 is recorded as an ORF, its role being uncertain. Specimen: memory CD4+ T cells from PBMCs. Regarding subset: CD45RA-negative fraction. The TCR sequence derives from a man younger than 35 in good health. Some clones in this sample may be carry-over from other donors' samples. The CDR3 region is CASSQSIGDTQYF. CDR3 bases: TGCGCCAGCAGTCAATCGATCGGAGATACGCAGTATTTT.